This T cell receptor (beta chain) was sequenced for a study of T-cell reconstitution after alpha-beta-depleted transplantation in children. This clonotype came up a few times. TCRbeta library construction was performed incorporating unique molecular identifiers. TCRdb reanalysed the PCR reads using MiXCR and keeps one entry per CDR3 protein. The table lists a few hundred thousand distinct CDR3 sequences, roughly 20% of them singletons. The TCR originated in a human donor who donated a stem cell graft to a child with acute myeloid leukemia. Sequencing used PBMCs from the stem cell graft donor, obtained from the stem cell graft.

The CDR3 here is CASSPTRGGLLNTQYF. CDR3 bases: TGTGCCAGCAGTCCCACGAGGGGAGGCCTTCTAAATACGCAGTATTTT. This chain connects TRBV12-3 or TRBV12-4 to TRBJ2-3; possible D gene TRBD2, 6 bases. The CDR3 covers 16 residues. The germline V and J ends were trimmed by 5 bases and 7 bases, with 22 bases remaining between them.